This entry is about one TCR beta chain. No antigen is known for it. The data were obtained in a study of identical twins. Germline CDR1 reads SNHLY; CDR2 reads FYNNEI. J was trimmed by 2 bases and V by 6 bases; bases with no gene match: 14. The CDR3 is 18 amino acids. General observations from the study: Twins' surplus sharing was weaker for beta out-of-frame sequences. With abundant cord blood beta clonotypes, insertions were fewer; memory repertoires showed no such pattern.

A universal primer site arose from template switching, and cDNA bore unique molecular identifiers. TCRdb processed the 5' RACE reads anew with MiXCR; each CDR3 protein has one entry. The table lists 1.5 million or so distinct CDR3 sequences, less than 40% of them singletons, with approximately 0.29% in the top ten. This chain uses TRBV2 with TRBJ2-5, with 11 bases identical to TRBD2. The TCR comes from a newborn girl in good health. The sequencing sample was made of cord blood. CDR3 sequence (DNA): TGTGCCAGCAGGGGGACCAGACTAGCGGGGTTTGAGCAAGAGACCCAGTACTTC. Translation: CASRGTRLAGFEQETQYF.